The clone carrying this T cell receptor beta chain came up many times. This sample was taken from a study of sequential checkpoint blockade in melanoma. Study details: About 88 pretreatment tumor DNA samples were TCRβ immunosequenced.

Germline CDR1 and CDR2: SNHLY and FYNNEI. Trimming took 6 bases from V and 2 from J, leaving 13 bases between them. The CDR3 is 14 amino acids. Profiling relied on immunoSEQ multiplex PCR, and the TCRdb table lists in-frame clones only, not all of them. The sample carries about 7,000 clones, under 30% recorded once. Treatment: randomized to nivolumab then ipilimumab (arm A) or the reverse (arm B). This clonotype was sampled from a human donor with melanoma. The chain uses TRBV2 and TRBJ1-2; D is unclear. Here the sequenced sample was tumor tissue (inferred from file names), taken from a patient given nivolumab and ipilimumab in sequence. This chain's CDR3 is CASSPGRKNYGYTF. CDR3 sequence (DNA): TGTGCCAGCAGCCCCGGACGGAAAAACTATGGCTACACCTTC.